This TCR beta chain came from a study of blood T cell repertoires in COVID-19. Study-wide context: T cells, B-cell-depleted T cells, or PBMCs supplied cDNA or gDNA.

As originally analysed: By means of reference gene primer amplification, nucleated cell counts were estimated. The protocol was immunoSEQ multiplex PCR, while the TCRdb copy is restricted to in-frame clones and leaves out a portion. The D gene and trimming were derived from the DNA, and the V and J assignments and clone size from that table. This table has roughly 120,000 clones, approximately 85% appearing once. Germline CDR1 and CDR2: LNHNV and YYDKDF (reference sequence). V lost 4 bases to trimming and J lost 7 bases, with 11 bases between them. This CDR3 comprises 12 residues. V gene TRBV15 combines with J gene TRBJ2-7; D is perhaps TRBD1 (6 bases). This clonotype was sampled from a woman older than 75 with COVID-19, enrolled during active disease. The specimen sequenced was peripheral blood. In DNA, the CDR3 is TGTGCCACCAGCATGTTCAGGGGAGAGCAGTACTTC. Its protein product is CATSMFRGEQYF.